The 20 T cell receptor beta chains below all came from one sample that was sequenced in a study of blood T cell repertoires in COVID-19 (dated by TCRdb to about 2020). The method was the immunoSEQ multiplex PCR assay. This is the immuneACCESS table as TCRdb keeps it, with only in-frame sequences that have V and J called. A part of the clones is gone; compared with another copy, unresolved V genes explain less than half, and the rest is unexplained. In all, the sample holds 250,000 to 400,000 clones, and 88% of those were seen once. Of the sample, 1.6% is held by the ten largest clones. Sequencing input: peripheral blood. The source is a woman in her 30s with COVID-19, enrolled during active disease.

This chain joins TRBV2 and TRBJ2-5, with 15 bases lining up with TRBD2. CDR1 and CDR2 (germline): SNHLY, FYNNEI. The CDR3 spans 16 residues. V shed 8 bases and J 4 bases; nucleotides not matched to a gene: 8. The CDR3 loop reads CASRPWTSGGGETQYF. In nucleotides, the CDR3 is TGTGCCAGCCGACCCTGGACTAGCGGGGGGGGAGAGACCCAGTACTTC.

This sequence joins TRBV9 and TRBJ1-5; 7 bases line up with TRBD1. Germline loops: CDR1 SGDLS, CDR2 YYNGEE. The CDR3 consists of 15 residues. V trimming: 2 bases; J trimming: 3 bases; junction bases outside the gene matches: 5. The CDR3 protein is CASSVEQGHNQPQHF. The CDR3 coding sequence is TGTGCCAGCAGCGTTGAACAGGGGCACAATCAGCCCCAGCATTTT.

This chain connects TRBV3-1 (or the pseudogene TRBV3-2) to TRBJ1-2, with D perhaps matching TRBD1 (6 bases). Per germline, CDR1 LGHDT and CDR2 YNNKEL (reference sequence). This CDR3 contains 15 residues. V lost 6 bases and J 3 bases, leaving 17 bases between the germline ends. The CDR3 nucleotides are TGTGCCAGCAGGCCTAGGGGGACCTCCGACTATGGCTACACCTTC. Its protein is CASRPRGTSDYGYTF.

The chain recombines TRBV3-1 (or the pseudogene TRBV3-2) with TRBJ2-4; the D gene is possibly TRBD2 (5 bases). V was pared by 4 bases and J by 7 bases, with 23 bases between. The CDR3 extends over 17 amino acids. From germline, CDR1 is LGHDT and CDR2 YNNKEL (reference sequence). CDR3 bases: TGTGCCAGCAGCCTCGCCCTCTCGGCCGCGGCGGGCAACATTCAGTACTTC. Translation: CASSLALSAAAGNIQYF.

The chain combines TRBV6-5 with TRBJ2-1; TRBD2 aligns across 11 bases. The ends lost 4 bases at V and 12 bases at J; junction bases unmatched: 2. Germline V CDR1 and CDR2: MNHEY, SVGAGI. This CDR3 has 12 amino acids. CDR3 DNA: TGTGCCAGCAGTTCGCTAGCGGGGGGGCAGTTCTTC. Translated, it gives CASSSLAGGQFF.

The rearrangement uses TRBV5-4 and TRBJ2-3; tentatively, D is TRBD2 (6 bases). V was pared by 2 bases and J by 6 bases, with 13 bases between. Germline CDR1 SGHNT, CDR2 YYREEE (reference sequence). The CDR3 loop spans 14 amino acids. The CDR3 here is CASSFSSASDTQYF. The CDR3 DNA is TGTGCCAGCAGCTTTTCTAGCGCCTCCGATACGCAGTATTTT. The whole variable domain, remainder taken from reference TRBV5-4 and TRBJ2-3, is ETGVTQSPTHLIKTRGQQVTLRCSSQSGHNTVSWYQQALGQGPQFIFQYYREEENGRGNFPPRFSGLQFPNYSSELNVNALELDDSALYLCASSFSSASDTQYFGPGTRLTVL.

V and J are TRBV10-2 and TRBJ2-7; 8 positions agree with TRBD1. The CDR3 is 14 residues long. The germline V gene has CDR1 WSHSY and CDR2 SAAADI. V gave up 6 bases and J gave up 4 bases; unmatched junction bases: 8. DNA for the CDR3: TGCGCCAGCAGAACCGGACAGGGCGCGTACGAGCAGTACTTC. This codes for CASRTGQGAYEQYF.

The J gene is TRBJ1-1, the V gene TRBV7-9; D is unresolved. The CDR3 has 13 residues. Trimming cost V 4 bases and J 0 bases, with 6 bases left between them. CDR1 and CDR2 (germline): SEHNR, FQNEAQ (reference sequence). The CDR3: CASSSPMNTEAFF. DNA of the CDR3: TGTGCCAGCAGCTCCCCAATGAACACTGAAGCTTTCTTT.

This clone is a singleton in its sample. The chain uses TRBV27 and TRBJ1-6; 8 nucleotides align to TRBD1. The CDR3 has 19 residues. CDR1 and CDR2 from the germline V gene are MNHEY and SMNVEV (reference sequence). V was clipped by 8 bases and J by 4 bases; unmatched bases: 19. The CDR3 sequence is CASGPRARRGLLYNSPLHF. The DNA of the CDR3 is TGTGCCAGCGGGCCCCGCGCCCGCAGGGGGCTATTATATAATTCACCCCTCCACTTT.

J is TRBJ2-7 and V is TRBV3-1 (or the pseudogene TRBV3-2), with a possible D match to TRBD1 (6 bases). The length of the CDR3 is 13 residues. From germline, CDR1 is LGHDT and CDR2 YNNKEL (reference sequence). Trimming took 3 bases from V and 3 from J, leaving 9 bases between them. CDR3 sequence reads: CASSQTGNYEQYV. In nucleotides, the CDR3 is TGTGCCAGCAGCCAGACAGGAAACTACGAGCAGTACGTC.

This clone occurred once. The J gene is TRBJ2-3, the V gene TRBV2; D may be TRBD2 (6 bases). The CDR3 extends over 13 amino acids. Trimming pared 0 bases from V and 5 bases from J, leaving 6 bases between. CDR1 SNHLY and CDR2 FYNNEI come from the germline V gene. The CDR3 is CASSEAREDTQYF. In DNA, the CDR3 is TGTGCCAGCAGTGAAGCGCGGGAAGATACGCAGTATTTT.

V and J are TRBV7-9 and TRBJ2-1, with TRBD1 matching over 8 bases. Trimming at V came to 5 bases and at J to 9 bases, leaving 9 bases not matched to a gene. CDR1 is SEHNR and CDR2 is FQNEAQ in the germline V gene (reference sequence). The CDR3 is made up of 14 amino acids. The CDR3 here is CASSAGQGIGEQFF. The CDR3 region has the DNA TGTGCCAGCAGCGCCGGACAGGGAATTGGTGAGCAGTTCTTC.

This clone was detected only once. CDR3 sequence reads: CASSAVWSSNQPQHF. The CDR3 bases are TGTGCCAGCAGCGCGGTTTGGAGTAGCAATCAGCCCCAGCATTTT. The rearrangement links TRBV7-8 to TRBJ1-5; D is ambiguous. The V gene's germline CDR1 is SGHVS and CDR2 FQNEAQ. The CDR3 consists of 15 residues. With 5 bases removed from V and 0 bases from J, the gap between germline ends came to 11 bases.

The rearrangement joins TRBV2 to TRBJ1-6, with a possible D match to TRBD1 (5 bases). The germline V and J ends were trimmed by 7 bases and 7 bases, with 14 bases remaining between them. CDR1 SNHLY and CDR2 FYNNEI come from the germline V gene. This CDR3 has 14 residues. CDR3 amino acids: CASTTGGYNSPLHF. CDR3 nucleotides: TGTGCCAGCACCACGGGGGGTTACAATTCACCCCTCCACTTT.

V is TRBV6-5 and J is TRBJ1-2; D is ambiguous. CDR3 size: 12 residues. V lost 10 bases and J lost 5, with 14 bases in between. Looked up from germline, CDR1 is MNHEY and CDR2 is SVGAGI. The CDR3 is CATKLGRYGYTF. The CDR3 nucleotides read TGTGCCACGAAGCTAGGCAGATATGGCTACACCTTC.

The gene calls are TRBV4-1 and TRBJ2-2, with TRBD2 identical over 10 bases. V was clipped by 1 base and J by 2 bases; unmatched bases: 7. Germline-derived CDR1 and CDR2 are MGHRA and YSYEKL. This CDR3 region has 18 residues. The CDR3 loop reads CASSQVPSGGGNTGELFF. CDR3 in DNA: TGCGCCAGCAGCCAAGTGCCCAGCGGGGGGGGCAACACCGGGGAGCTGTTTTTT.

This chain joins TRBV4-1 and TRBJ2-1; D is possibly TRBD1 (6 bases). The germline V gene has CDR1 MGHRA and CDR2 YSYEKL. This CDR3 comprises 17 residues. V was pared by 1 base and J by 9 bases, with 22 bases between. The CDR3 nucleotides read TGCGCCAGCAGCCAAGTAGCGACACCGATCAGGGGTGGTGAGCAGTTCTTC. Protein product: CASSQVATPIRGGEQFF.

The rearrangement uses TRBV7-2 and TRBJ2-1; a weak D match, TRBD2 (6 bases). Germline V gives CDR1 SGHTA, CDR2 FQGNSA. CDR3 length: 13 residues. Trimming removed 3 bases at V and 12 bases at J, with 15 bases between. The CDR3 nucleotides are TGTGCCAGCAGCTTGACTAGTGGCGGGTCGCAGTTCTTC. This gives the protein CASSLTSGGSQFF.

The chain couples TRBV6-2 or TRBV6-3 to TRBJ1-5, with no clear D. The CDR3 runs 17 residues. V dropped 4 bases and J dropped 0 bases, with 16 bases sitting between them. The germline gives CDR1 MNHEY, CDR2 SVGEGT. This CDR3 is CASSSFHTSISNQPQHF. As DNA, the CDR3 is TGTGCCAGCAGTTCCTTCCACACAAGTATTAGCAATCAGCCCCAGCATTTT.

The chain couples TRBV5-1 to TRBJ2-7; 7 bases fit TRBD1. Germline values: CDR1 SGHRS, CDR2 YFSETQ. This CDR3 is 13 amino acids long. J was trimmed by 2 bases and V by 3 bases; bases with no gene match: 2. CDR3 region: CASSWDRTYEQYF. In DNA form, the CDR3 reads TGCGCCAGCAGCTGGGACAGAACCTACGAGCAGTACTTC.